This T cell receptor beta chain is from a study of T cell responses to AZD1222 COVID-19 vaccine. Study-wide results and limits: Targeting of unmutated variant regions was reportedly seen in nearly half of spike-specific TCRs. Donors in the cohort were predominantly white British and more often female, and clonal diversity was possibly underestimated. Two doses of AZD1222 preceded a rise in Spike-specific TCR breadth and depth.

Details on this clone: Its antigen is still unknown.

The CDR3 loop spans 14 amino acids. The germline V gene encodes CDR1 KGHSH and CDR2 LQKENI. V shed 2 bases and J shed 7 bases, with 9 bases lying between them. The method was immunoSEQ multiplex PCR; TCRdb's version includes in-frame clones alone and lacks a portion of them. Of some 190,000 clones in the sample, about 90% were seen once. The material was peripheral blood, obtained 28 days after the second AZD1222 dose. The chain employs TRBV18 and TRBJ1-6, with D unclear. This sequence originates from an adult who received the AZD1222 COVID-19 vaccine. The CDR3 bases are TGTGCCAGCTCACCAAGAACCGACAATTCACCCCTCCACTTT. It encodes CASSPRTDNSPLHF. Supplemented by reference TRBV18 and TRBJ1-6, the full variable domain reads NAGVMQNPRHLVRRRGQEARLRCSPMKGHSHVYWYRQLPEEGLKFMVYLQKENIIDESGMPKERFSAEFPKEGPSILRIQQVVRGDSAAYFCASSPRTDNSPLHFGNGTRLTVT.